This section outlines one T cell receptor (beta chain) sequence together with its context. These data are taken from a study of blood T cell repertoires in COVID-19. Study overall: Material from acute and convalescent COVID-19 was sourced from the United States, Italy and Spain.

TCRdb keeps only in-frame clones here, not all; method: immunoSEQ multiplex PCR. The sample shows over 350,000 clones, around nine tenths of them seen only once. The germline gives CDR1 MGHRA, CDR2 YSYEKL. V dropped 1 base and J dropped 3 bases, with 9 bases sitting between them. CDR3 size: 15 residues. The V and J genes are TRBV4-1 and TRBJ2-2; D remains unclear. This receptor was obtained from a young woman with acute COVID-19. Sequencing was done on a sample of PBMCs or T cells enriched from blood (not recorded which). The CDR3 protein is CASSQVAVDTGELFF. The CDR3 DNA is TGCGCCAGCAGCCAAGTTGCGGTTGACACCGGGGAGCTGTTTTTT.